Each of the 17 T cell receptor beta chains below was sequenced from the same sample in a study of cytomegalovirus exposure and HLA in healthy donors. Primers for the PCR totalled 60 Vbeta and 13 Jbeta. The protocol was immunoSEQ multiplex PCR, while the TCRdb copy is restricted to in-frame clones and leaves out a portion. Here the sample spans 150,000 to 200,000 clones, roughly 87% being singletons. Material for sequencing was PBMCs. The receptors were gathered from a middle-aged man in good health and CMV-seropositive.

The chain combines TRBV2 with TRBJ1-1; tentatively, D is TRBD1 (5 bases). The germline gives CDR1 SNHLY, CDR2 FYNNEI. The germline V and J ends were trimmed by 4 bases and 11 bases, with 17 bases remaining between them. The CDR3 has 13 amino acids. CDR3 region: CASSGLGQGSAFF. The CDR3, as DNA: TGTGCCAGCAGTGGTCTCGGGCAGGGCTCGGCTTTCTTT.

The chain couples TRBV5-1 to TRBJ2-2; 7 nucleotides agree with TRBD2. The CDR3 runs 15 residues. Trimming cost V 3 bases and J 3 bases; bases outside gene matches: 5. Germline V gives CDR1 SGHRS, CDR2 YFSETQ. The CDR3 nucleotides read TGCGCCAGCAGCTATGGACTAGGGGACACCGGGGAGCTGTTTTTT. Translated, it gives CASSYGLGDTGELFF.

The rearrangement uses TRBV11-2 and TRBJ1-6; 7 positions match TRBD1. The CDR3 is made up of 15 amino acids. V was pared by 4 bases and J by 7 bases, with 7 bases of the junction left unmatched. Germline V gene data show CDR1 as SGHAT and CDR2 as FQNNGV. CDR3 in DNA: TGTGCCAGCAGCTCACGACAGGGTGGGAATTCACCCCTCCACTTT. Translating it yields CASSSRQGGNSPLHF.

The chain has TRBV28 and TRBJ1-1, with TRBD1 identical over 8 bases. The germline CDR1 and CDR2 sequences are MDHEN and SYDVKM. The CDR3 contains 15 residues. After removal of 5 bases from V and 6 bases from J, the junction contained 11 bases not matched to a gene. The CDR3 region is CASSPHQGASAEAFF. CDR3 DNA: TGTGCCAGCAGTCCCCACCAGGGGGCTTCGGCTGAAGCTTTCTTT. Drawing the rest from reference TRBV28 and TRBJ1-1, the complete variable domain is DVKVTQSSRYLVKRTGEKVFLECVQDMDHENMFWYRQDPGLGLRLIYFSYDVKMKEKGDIPEGYSVSREKKERFSLILESASTNQTSMYLCASSPHQGASAEAFFGQGTRLTVV.

The gene calls are TRBV2 and TRBJ2-7; TRBD1 is a possible D gene (6 bases). Germline assignment: CDR1 SNHLY and CDR2 FYNNEI. With 9 bases removed from V and 2 bases from J, the gap between germline ends came to 14 bases. The length of the CDR3 is 13 residues. CDR3 protein: CASMTGRTYEQYF. CDR3 nucleotide sequence: TGTGCCAGTATGACAGGACGAACCTACGAGCAGTACTTC.

The chain has TRBV27 and TRBJ2-7, with D maybe TRBD1 (5 bases). The CDR3 has 17 amino acids. Germline assignment: CDR1 MNHEY and CDR2 SMNVEV (reference sequence). V lost 6 bases and J lost 0, with 21 bases in between. The CDR3 nucleotides read TGTGCCAGCAGCCAATTTAACCAGGGCCACCGCTCCTACGAGCAGTACTTC. Residues: CASSQFNQGHRSYEQYF.

The gene calls are TRBV14 and TRBJ2-7; 9 bases agree with TRBD1. The CDR3 has 15 residues. Trimming took 6 bases from V and 4 from J; bases not matched to a gene: 10. Looked up from germline, CDR1 is SGHDN and CDR2 is FVKESK. For the CDR3, the DNA is TGTGCCAGCAGTCTATTCCGGGACAGGGCTTACGAGCAGTACTTC. The encoded protein is CASSLFRDRAYEQYF. The full variable domain, in which reference TRBV14 and TRBJ2-7 provide the parts outside the CDR3, is EAGVTQFPSHSVIEKGQTVTLRCDPISGHDNLYWYRRVMGKEIKFLLHFVKESKQDESGMPNNRFLAERTGGTYSTLKVQPAELEDSGVYFCASSLFRDRAYEQYFGPGTRLTVT.

About this clone itself: Other DNA sequences in the same sample also yield this CDR3. The V and J genes are TRBV15 and TRBJ2-2; D is undetermined. This CDR3 region has 13 residues. V dropped 3 bases and J dropped 5 bases, with 7 bases sitting between them. Germline lookup yields CDR1 LNHNV and CDR2 YYDKDF (reference sequence). Written as DNA, the CDR3 is TGTGCCACCAGCAGGGAGAGAACCGGGGAGCTGTTTTTT. Residues: CATSRERTGELFF.

The chain combines TRBV10-3 with TRBJ2-7; 7 nucleotides agree with TRBD1. Germline V gives CDR1 ENHRY, CDR2 SYGVKD. The CDR3 runs 13 residues. V gave up 6 bases and J gave up 5 bases; unmatched junction bases: 7. CDR3 protein: CAIRTGTDDEQYF. The DNA for the CDR3 is TGTGCCATCAGAACCGGGACAGATGACGAGCAGTACTTC.

The V gene is TRBV9, the J gene TRBJ2-2, with a possible D match to TRBD1 (5 bases). CDR1 is SGDLS, CDR2 YYNGEE, per germline. V dropped 1 base and J dropped 6 bases, with 10 bases sitting between them. CDR3 length equals 14 residues. The CDR3: CASSVIVGPGELFF. DNA for the CDR3: TGTGCCAGCAGCGTAATCGTGGGGCCCGGGGAGCTGTTTTTT.

Comments on this clone: Relative to the germline gene, one junction end is altered; a read error may explain this. Different DNA sequences within this sample yield the same CDR3. The chain recombines TRBV15 with TRBJ2-7; TRBD1 matches at 7 bases. The length of the CDR3 is 13 residues. CDR1 and CDR2 (germline): LNHNV, YYDKDF (reference sequence). CDR3 sequence reads: CATSSGTDYEQYF. DNA of the CDR3: TGTGCCACCAGCAGCGGGACAGACTACGAACAGTACTTC.

This chain's CDR3 is CASSLVSGSANEKLFF. CDR3 coding DNA: TGTGCCAGCAGCTTAGTATCAGGGTCGGCTAATGAAAAACTGTTTTTT. The chain has TRBV7-9 and TRBJ1-4; tentatively, D is TRBD1 (5 bases). Germline V gene sequence: CDR1 SEHNR, CDR2 FQNEAQ (reference sequence). V was pared by 1 base and J by 3 bases, with 12 bases between. The length of the CDR3 is 16 residues.

The chain uses TRBV7-9 and TRBJ2-1; 11 bases map to TRBD2. This CDR3 has 16 residues. Germline assignment: CDR1 SEHNR and CDR2 FQNEAQ (reference sequence). J gave up 13 bases and V 4 bases, and 15 bases lay outside the gene matches. The CDR3 protein is CASSSTTSGAREFQFF. DNA of the CDR3: TGTGCCAGCAGCTCCACGACTAGCGGGGCGAGGGAGTTCCAGTTCTTC.

The chain has TRBV11-3 and TRBJ2-1; 9 positions match TRBD1. In germline, CDR1 is SGHNT, CDR2 YENEEA. The CDR3 covers 16 residues. The junction had 11 bases not matched to a gene; V was cut back by 5 bases and J by 6 bases. The CDR3 coding sequence is TGTGCCAGCAGCCCCCGGGACAGGGTCGGGGGCAATGAGCAGTTCTTC. The encoded protein is CASSPRDRVGGNEQFF.

The chain uses TRBV7-2 and TRBJ1-6; possibly TRBD1 for D (6 bases). The V gene lost 4 bases and the J gene lost 7 bases, with 8 bases spanning the gap. Per germline, CDR1 SGHTA and CDR2 FQGNSA. The CDR3 has 13 residues. Here the CDR3 DNA reads TGTGCCAGCAGCTCAACAGGGAATTCACCCCTCCACTTT. Its translation is CASSSTGNSPLHF.

V usage is TRBV11-1 and J usage is TRBJ2-1, with D possibly being TRBD1 (6 bases). V lost 4 bases and J lost 8, with 18 bases in between. The V gene's germline CDR1 is SGHAT and CDR2 FQDESV (reference sequence). There are 15 residues in the CDR3. The CDR3 coding sequence is TGTGCCAGCAGCTATGGGACATACGGATTCGATGAGCAGTTCTTC. This gives the protein CASSYGTYGFDEQFF.

This chain connects TRBV29-1 to TRBJ2-7; possibly TRBD1 for D (5 bases). The CDR3 loop spans 14 amino acids. The V end was cut by 0 bases, the J end by 2 bases, with 11 bases between. Germline-derived CDR1 and CDR2 are SQVTM and ANQGSEA. The CDR3 sequence is CSVEEPGIPYEQYF. The CDR3, as DNA: TGCAGCGTTGAAGAGCCAGGGATCCCCTACGAGCAGTACTTC.